Presented here are 3 T cell receptor beta chains from one specimen sequenced in a study of cytomegalovirus exposure and HLA in healthy donors. Vbeta (60) and Jbeta (13) primers were used in the PCR. Data came from immunoSEQ multiplex PCR; TCRdb stores just in-frame clones and leaves some out. The repertoire holds 25,000 to 30,000 clones, 50% to 75% seen once, with 42% in the top ten. The sample comprised PBMCs. The receptor set was obtained from a male donor in good health and CMV-seropositive.

This chain uses TRBV7-2 with TRBJ2-7; D is undetermined. CDR1 is SGHTA and CDR2 is FQGNSA in the germline V gene. V lost 0 bases and J lost 2, with 14 bases in between. The CDR3 extends over 16 amino acids. The CDR3 nucleotides read TGTGCCAGCAGCTTAGCGAGTCAACCCTCGACCTACGAGCAGTACTTC. Translating it yields CASSLASQPSTYEQYF.

The chain uses TRBV30 and TRBJ1-4; 7 bases agree with TRBD1. The CDR3 is 13 residues long. CDR1 is GTSNPN, CDR2 SVGIG, per germline (reference sequence). V trimming: 7 bases; J trimming: 8 bases; junction bases outside the gene matches: 10. The chain's CDR3 is CASSRDSGEKLFF. As DNA, the CDR3 is TGTGCCTCCAGCCGGGACAGTGGGGAAAAACTGTTTTTT.

This chain joins TRBV5-4 and TRBJ1-4, with a possible D match to TRBD1 (5 bases). The V gene lost 1 base and the J gene lost 5 bases, with 12 bases spanning the gap. The CDR3 covers 15 residues. Germline CDR1 SGHNT, CDR2 YYREEE (reference sequence). This CDR3 reads CASSLKGMINEKLFF. Here the CDR3 DNA reads TGTGCCAGCAGCTTGAAGGGGATGATAAATGAAAAACTGTTTTTT.